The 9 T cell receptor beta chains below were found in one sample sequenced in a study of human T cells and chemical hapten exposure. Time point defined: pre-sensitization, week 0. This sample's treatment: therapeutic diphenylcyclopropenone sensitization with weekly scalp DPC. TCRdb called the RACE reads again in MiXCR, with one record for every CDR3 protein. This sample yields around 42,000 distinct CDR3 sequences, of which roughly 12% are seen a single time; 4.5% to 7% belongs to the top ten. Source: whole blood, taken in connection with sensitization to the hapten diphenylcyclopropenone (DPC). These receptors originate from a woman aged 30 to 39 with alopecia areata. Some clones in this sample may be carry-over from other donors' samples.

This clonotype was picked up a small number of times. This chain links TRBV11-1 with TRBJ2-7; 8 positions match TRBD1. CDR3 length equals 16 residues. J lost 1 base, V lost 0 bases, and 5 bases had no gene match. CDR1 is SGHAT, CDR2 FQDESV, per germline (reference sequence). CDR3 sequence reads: CASSLAPGQASYEQYF. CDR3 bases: TGTGCCAGCAGCTTAGCGCCGGGACAGGCTTCCTACGAGCAGTACTTC.

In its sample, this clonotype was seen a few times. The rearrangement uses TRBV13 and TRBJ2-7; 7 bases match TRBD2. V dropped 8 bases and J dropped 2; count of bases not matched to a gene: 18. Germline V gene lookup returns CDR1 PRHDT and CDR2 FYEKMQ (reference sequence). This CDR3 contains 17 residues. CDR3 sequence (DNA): TGTGCCAGCGGATCTAGCGGACTGTTCAGGAACACCTACGAGCAGTACTTC. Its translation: CASGSSGLFRNTYEQYF.

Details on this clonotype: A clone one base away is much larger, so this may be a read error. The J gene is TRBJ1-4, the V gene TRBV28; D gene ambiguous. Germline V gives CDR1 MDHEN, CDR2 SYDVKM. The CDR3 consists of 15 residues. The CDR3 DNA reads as TGTGGCAGCAGTTCGGGTGCGTCTACTAATGAAAAACTGTTTTTT. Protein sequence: CGSSSGASTNEKLFF.

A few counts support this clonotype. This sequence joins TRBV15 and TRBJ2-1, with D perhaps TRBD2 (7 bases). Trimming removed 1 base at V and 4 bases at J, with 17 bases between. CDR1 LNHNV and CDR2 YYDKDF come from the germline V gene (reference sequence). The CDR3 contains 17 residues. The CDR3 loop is CATSRGYGGGSYNEQFF. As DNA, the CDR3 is TGTGCCACCAGCAGAGGATACGGGGGCGGGAGTTACAATGAGCAGTTCTTC.

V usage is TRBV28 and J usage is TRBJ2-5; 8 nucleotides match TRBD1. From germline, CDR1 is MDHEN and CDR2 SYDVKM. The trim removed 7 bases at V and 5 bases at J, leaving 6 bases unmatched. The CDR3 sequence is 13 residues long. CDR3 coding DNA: TGTGCCAGCACCCCGGACAGGGTGGAGACCCAGTACTTC. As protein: CASTPDRVETQYF.

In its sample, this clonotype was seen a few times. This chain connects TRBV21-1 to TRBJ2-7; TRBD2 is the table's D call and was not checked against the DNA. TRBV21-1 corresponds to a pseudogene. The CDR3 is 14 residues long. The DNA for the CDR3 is TGTGCCAGCAGTTGTGGGGACTTTACCTACGAGCAGTACTTC. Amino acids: CASSCGDFTYEQYF.

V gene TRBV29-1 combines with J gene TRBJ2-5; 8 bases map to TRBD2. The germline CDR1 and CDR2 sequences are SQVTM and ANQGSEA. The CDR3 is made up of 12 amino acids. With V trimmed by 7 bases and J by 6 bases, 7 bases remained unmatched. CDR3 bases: TGCAGCGCCCTAGCGGGTCCGCAGACCCAGTACTTC. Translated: CSALAGPQTQYF.

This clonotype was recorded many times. In DNA, the CDR3 is TGCAGCGTTGAAGAAGGGACTACTCTTGGGCAGTACTTC. Amino acid sequence: CSVEEGTTLGQYF. The chain joins TRBV29-1 to TRBJ2-7; 7 bases match TRBD2. The V segment lost 0 bases and the J segment 9 bases; nucleotides outside the gene matches: 8. Per the germline V gene, CDR1 is SQVTM and CDR2 is ANQGSEA. The CDR3 runs 13 residues.

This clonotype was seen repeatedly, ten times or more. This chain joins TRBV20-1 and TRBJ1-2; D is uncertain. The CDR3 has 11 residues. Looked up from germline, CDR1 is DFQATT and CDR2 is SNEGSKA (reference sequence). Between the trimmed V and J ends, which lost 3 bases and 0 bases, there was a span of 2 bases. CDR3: CSARANYGYTF. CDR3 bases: TGCAGTGCTAGGGCTAACTATGGCTACACCTTC.